This T cell receptor (beta chain) was captured in a study of type 1 regulatory T cells (dated by TCRdb to about 2021). General notes on the study: The study characterized an in vitro protocol that generated a Tr1-enriched, alloantigen-specific CD4 T cell product named T-allo10. T-allo10 was being tested clinically in patients with hematological malignancies who were undergoing allogeneic hematopoietic stem cell transplantation.

The run used an Illumina MiSeq. TCRdb reprocessing: public reads trimmed at Q25 with fastp, clones called with MiXCR, in-frame beta chains kept. Rows are combined by CDR3 protein, so each entry shows the most common genes and DNA. The sample profile shows tens of thousands of distinct CDR3 sequences; around 70% of them were found once. The biggest ten clones account for roughly 14% of the sample. T-allo10 cells derived from donors were reported to be host alloantigen-specific and anergic, and to suppress in an alloantigen-specific manner. In regard to this clonotype: Its antigen is unknown. Per-nucleotide qualities are absent, and no much larger clonotype sits a single base away.

V is cut back by 5 bases and J by 7 bases, with 10 bases in the junction unmatched. The CDR3 sequence holds 14 residues, the cysteine and phenylalanine included. The CDR3 DNA has 42 bases and is translated from base 1. CDR1 is given as ENHRY and CDR2 as SYGVKD, both from the germline V gene. The sequencing input was cultured T cells, either the whole culture or a sorted T cell fraction (not recorded which). The cell subset or site label corresponds to: Tr1-enriched cell product generated in vitro against host alloantigens. The clonotype comes from a human donor in good health. The receptor chain draws on TRBV10-3 and TRBJ1-2; TRBD1 lines up with 7 middle nucleotides. The DNA sequence is given as TGTGCCATCAGTCCCGGGACAGCTATTTCTGGCTACACCTTC. Translated, it gives CAISPGTAISGYTF.